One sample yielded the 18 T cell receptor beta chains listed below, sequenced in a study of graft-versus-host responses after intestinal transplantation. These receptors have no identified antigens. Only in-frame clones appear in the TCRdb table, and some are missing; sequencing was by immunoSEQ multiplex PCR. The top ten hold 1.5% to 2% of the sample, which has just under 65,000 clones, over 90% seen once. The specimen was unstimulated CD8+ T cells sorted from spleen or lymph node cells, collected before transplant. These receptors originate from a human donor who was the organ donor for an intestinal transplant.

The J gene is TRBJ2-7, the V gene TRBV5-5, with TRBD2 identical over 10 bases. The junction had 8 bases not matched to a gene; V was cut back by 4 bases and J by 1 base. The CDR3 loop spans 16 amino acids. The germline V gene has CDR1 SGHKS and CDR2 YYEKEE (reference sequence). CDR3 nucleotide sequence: TGTGCCAGCAGCCGTCGTAGGACTAGCGGATCCTACGAGCAGTACTTC. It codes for CASSRRRTSGSYEQYF.

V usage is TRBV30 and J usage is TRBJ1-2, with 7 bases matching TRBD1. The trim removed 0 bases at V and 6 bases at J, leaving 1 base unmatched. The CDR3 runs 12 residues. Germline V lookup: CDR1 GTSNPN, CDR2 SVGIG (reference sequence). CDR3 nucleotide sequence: TGTGCCTGGAGTGTAGGGACAGATGGCTACACCTTC. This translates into CAWSVGTDGYTF.

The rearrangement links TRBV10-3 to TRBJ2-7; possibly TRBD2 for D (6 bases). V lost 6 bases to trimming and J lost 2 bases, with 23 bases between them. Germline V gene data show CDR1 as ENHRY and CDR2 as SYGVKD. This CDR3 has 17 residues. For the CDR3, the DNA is TGTGCCATCAGCCGAGGGTTGGGTCCGGGGGAGGCCTACGAGCAGTACTTC. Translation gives CAISRGLGPGEAYEQYF.

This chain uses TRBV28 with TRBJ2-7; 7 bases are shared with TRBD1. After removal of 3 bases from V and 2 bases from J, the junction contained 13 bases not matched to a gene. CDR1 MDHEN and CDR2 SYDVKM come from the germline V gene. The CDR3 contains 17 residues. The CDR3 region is CASSLGWGQPAPYEQYF. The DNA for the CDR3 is TGTGCCAGCAGTTTGGGATGGGGACAGCCGGCTCCCTACGAGCAGTACTTC.

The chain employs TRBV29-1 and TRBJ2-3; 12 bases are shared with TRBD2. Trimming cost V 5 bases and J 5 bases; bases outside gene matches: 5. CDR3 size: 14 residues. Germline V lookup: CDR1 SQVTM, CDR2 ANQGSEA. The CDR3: CSVRLAGAGDTQYF. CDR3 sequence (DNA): TGCAGCGTTCGACTAGCGGGAGCGGGAGATACGCAGTATTTT.

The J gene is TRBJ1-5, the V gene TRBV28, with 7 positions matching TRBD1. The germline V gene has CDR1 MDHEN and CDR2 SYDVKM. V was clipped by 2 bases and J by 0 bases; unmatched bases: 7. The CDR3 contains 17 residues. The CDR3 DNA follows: TGTGCCAGCAGTTTAGTGGGGACAGTCTATAGCAATCAGCCCCAGCATTTT. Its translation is CASSLVGTVYSNQPQHF.

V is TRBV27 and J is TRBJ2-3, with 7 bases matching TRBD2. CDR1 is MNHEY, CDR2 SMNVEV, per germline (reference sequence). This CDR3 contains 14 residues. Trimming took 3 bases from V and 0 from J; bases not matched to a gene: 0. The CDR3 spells CASSLRESTDTQYF. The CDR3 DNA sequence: TGTGCCAGCAGTTTGCGGGAGAGCACAGATACGCAGTATTTT.

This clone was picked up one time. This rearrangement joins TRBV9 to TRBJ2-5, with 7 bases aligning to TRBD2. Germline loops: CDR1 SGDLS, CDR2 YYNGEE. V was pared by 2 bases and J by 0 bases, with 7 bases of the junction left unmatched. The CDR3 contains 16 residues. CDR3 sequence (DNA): TGTGCCAGCAGCGTTGGGGCTAGCGGTTACCAAGAGACCCAGTACTTC. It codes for CASSVGASGYQETQYF.

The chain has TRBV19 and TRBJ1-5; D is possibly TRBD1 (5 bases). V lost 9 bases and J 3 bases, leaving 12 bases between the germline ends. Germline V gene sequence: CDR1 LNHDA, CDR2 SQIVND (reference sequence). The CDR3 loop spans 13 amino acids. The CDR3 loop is CASDSFNNQPQHF. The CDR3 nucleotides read TGTGCCAGCGACAGTTTCAACAATCAGCCCCAGCATTTT.

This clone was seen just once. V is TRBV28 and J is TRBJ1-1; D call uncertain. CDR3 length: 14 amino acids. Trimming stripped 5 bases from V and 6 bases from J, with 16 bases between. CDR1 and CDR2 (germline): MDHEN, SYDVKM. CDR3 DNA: TGTGCCAGCAGTCGGTTGCGAGTTGTAGCTGAAGCTTTCTTT. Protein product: CASSRLRVVAEAFF.

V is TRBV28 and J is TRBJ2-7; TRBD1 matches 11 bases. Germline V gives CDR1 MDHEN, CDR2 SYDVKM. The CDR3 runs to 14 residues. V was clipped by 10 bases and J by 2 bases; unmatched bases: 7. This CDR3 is CATSRDRGTYEQYF. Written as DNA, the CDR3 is TGTGCCACCTCGAGGGACAGGGGGACCTACGAGCAGTACTTC.

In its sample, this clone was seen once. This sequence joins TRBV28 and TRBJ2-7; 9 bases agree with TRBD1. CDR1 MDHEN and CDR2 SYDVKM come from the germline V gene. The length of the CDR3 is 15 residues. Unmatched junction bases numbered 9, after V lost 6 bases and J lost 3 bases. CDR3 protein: CASSQRPDRGYEQYF. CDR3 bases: TGTGCCAGCAGCCAACGTCCGGACAGGGGCTACGAGCAGTACTTC.

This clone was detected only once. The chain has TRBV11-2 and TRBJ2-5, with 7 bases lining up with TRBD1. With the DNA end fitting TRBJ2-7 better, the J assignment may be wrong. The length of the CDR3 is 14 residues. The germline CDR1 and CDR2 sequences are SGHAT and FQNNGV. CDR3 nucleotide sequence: TGTGCCAGCAGCTTACGGACAGGAACCTACGAGCAGTACTTC. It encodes CASSLRTGTYEQYF.

CDR3 nucleotides: TGTGCCAGCAGCCCCCGGACTACGTTCTCTGGGGCCAACGTCCTGACTTTC. Protein sequence: CASSPRTTFSGANVLTF. The chain links TRBV7-9 to TRBJ2-6; possibly TRBD2 for D (6 bases). This CDR3 region has 17 residues. V dropped 5 bases and J dropped 0 bases, with 14 bases sitting between them. Germline V lookup: CDR1 SEHNR, CDR2 FQNEAQ (reference sequence).

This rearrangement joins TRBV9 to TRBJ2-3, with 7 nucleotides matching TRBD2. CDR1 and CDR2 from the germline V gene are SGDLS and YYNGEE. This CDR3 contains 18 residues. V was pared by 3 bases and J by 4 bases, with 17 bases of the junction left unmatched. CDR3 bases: TGTGCCAGCAGCGCCCCTCGTGGGAGGGCCGCAAGCTCAGATACGCAGTATTTT. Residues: CASSAPRGRAASSDTQYF.

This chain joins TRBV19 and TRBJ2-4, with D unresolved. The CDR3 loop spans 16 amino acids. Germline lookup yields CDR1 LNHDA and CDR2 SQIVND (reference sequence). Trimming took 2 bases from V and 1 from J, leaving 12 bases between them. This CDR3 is CASSILGESAKNIQYF. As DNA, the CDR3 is TGTGCCAGTAGTATATTGGGCGAGTCGGCCAAAAACATTCAGTACTTC. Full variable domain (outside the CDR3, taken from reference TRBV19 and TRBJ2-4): DGGITQSPKYLFRKEGQNVTLSCEQNLNHDAMYWYRQDPGQGLRLIYYSQIVNDFQKGDIAEGYSVSREKKESFPLTVTSAQKNPTAFYLCASSILGESAKNIQYFGAGTRLSVL.

The CDR3 is CASSSLTPWNEQFF. As DNA, the CDR3 is TGTGCCAGCAGCTCACTGACACCTTGGAATGAGCAGTTCTTC. V usage is TRBV7-8 and J usage is TRBJ2-1; no clear D gene. The CDR3 length is 14 residues. V lost 4 bases, J lost 7 bases, and 14 bases lay in between. The germline V gene has CDR1 SGHVS and CDR2 FQNEAQ. Drawing the rest from reference TRBV7-8 and TRBJ2-1, the complete variable domain is GAGVSQSPRYKVAKRGQDVALRCDPISGHVSLFWYQQALGQGPEFLTYFQNEAQLDKSGLPSDRFFAERPEGSVSTLKIQRTQQEDSAVYLCASSSLTPWNEQFFGPGTRLTVL.

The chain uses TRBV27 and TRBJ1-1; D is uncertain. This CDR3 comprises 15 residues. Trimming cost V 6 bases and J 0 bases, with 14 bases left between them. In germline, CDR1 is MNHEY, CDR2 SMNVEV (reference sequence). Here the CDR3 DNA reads TGTGCCAGCAGGGCTGCAGAGGCGGTGAACACTGAAGCTTTCTTT. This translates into CASRAAEAVNTEAFF.